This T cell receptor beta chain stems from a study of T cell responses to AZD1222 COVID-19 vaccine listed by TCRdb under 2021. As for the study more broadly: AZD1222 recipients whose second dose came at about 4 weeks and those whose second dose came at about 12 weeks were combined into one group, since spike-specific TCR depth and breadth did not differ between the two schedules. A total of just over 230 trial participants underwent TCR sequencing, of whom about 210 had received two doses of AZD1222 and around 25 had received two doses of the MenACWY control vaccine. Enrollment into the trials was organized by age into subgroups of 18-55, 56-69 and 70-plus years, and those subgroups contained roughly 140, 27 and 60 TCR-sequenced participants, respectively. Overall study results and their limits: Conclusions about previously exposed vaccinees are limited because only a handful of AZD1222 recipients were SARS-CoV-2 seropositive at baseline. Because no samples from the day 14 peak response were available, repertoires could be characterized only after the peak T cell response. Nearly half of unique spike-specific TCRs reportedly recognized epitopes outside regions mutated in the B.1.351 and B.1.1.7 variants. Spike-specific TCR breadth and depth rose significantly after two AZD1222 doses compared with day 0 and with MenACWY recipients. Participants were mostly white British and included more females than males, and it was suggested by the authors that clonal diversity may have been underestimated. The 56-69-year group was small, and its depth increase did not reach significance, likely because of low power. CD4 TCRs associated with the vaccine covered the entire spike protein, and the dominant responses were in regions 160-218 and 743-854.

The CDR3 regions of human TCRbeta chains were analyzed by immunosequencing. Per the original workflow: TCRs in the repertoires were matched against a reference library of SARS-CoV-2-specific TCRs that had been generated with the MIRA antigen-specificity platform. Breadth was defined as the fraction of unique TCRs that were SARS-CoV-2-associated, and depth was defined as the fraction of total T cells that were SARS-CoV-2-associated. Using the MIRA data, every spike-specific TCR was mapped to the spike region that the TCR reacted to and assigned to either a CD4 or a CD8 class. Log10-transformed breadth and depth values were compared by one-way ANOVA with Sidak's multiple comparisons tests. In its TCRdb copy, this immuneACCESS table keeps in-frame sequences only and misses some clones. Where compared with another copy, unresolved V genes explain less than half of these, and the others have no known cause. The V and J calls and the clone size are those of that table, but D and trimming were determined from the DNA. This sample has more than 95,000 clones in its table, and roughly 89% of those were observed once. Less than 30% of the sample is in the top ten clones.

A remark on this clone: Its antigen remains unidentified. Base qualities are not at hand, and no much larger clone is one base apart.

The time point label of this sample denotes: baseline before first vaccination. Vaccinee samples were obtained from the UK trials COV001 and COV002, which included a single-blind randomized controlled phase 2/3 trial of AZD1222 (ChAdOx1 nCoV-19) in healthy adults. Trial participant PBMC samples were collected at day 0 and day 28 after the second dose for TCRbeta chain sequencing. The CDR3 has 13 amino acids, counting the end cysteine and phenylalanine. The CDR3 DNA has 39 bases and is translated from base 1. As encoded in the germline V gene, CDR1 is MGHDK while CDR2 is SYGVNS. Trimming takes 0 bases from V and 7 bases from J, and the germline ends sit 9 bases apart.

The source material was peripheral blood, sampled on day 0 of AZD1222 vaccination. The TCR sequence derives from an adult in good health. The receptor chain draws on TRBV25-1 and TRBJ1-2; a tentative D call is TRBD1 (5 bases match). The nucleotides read TGTGCCAGCAGTGAATATCAAGGGGTTGGCTACACCTTC. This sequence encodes CASSEYQGVGYTF.